This T cell receptor beta chain stems from a study of blood T cell repertoires in COVID-19. Background on the study: COVID-19 samples from acute and convalescent phases originated in the United States, Italy and Spain. PBMCs, B-cell-depleted T cells, or T cells were the source of the cDNA or gDNA that made up the material.

Per the original data handling: It was from reference gene primer amplification that nucleated cell counts were estimated. Sequencing was performed with immunoSEQ multiplex PCR; in TCRdb, only in-frame clones are kept and a portion is missing. V, J and clone size derive from that table, while D and trimming were established from the DNA sequence. Altogether approximately 220,000 clones are present, around four fifths being singletons, with the ten largest covering approximately 7.4%. Germline loops: CDR1 SEHNR, CDR2 FQNEAQ (reference sequence). Trimming took 4 bases from V and 3 from J; bases not matched to a gene: 12. This CDR3 spans 16 amino acids.

This clonotype was obtained from a woman in her 50s with acute or convalescent COVID-19. The sequencing input was peripheral blood. The genes are TRBV7-9 and TRBJ2-7; 7 nucleotides match TRBD2. The DNA of the CDR3 is TGTGCCAGCAGCTCGCCCCCCGAGCGGGGAGGCTACGAGCAGTACTTC. Amino acid sequence: CASSSPPERGGYEQYF.